The text below deals with one T cell receptor (beta chain). This clonotype was seen more than once but under ten times. There is no known antigen for this receptor. No clone much larger than this one lies a single base away; base qualities are absent. Taken from cysteine to phenylalanine, the CDR3 has 13 residues. The entry retains the CDR3 DNA only, 39 bases that are in frame from base 1. The germline V gene gives CDR1 as MNHNS and CDR2 as SASEGT. V loses 7 bases of germline sequence and J loses 4 bases, and the interval between the two ends is 13 bases. Library method: RT-PCR. TCRdb records Illumina HiSeq 2500 as the sequencer. TCRdb ran its own pipeline on the public reads, namely fastp trimming at Q25 and MiXCR clone calling, and kept in-frame beta chains. Duplicate CDR3 protein sequences are folded into a single record with the most common DNA and genes. The sample records 650,000 to 800,000 distinct CDR3 sequences, over 11% of which are singletons. The ten largest clones capture 5.5% to 8% of the sample.

The sample comes from a study of response to subunit inactivated influenza vaccine (dated by TCRdb to 2016 to 2019). Regarding the complete study: The study used deep quantitative T cell receptor repertoire profiling to track responses to a trivalent subunit inactivated influenza vaccine.

Summary of the overall study and its limitations: According to the authors, only a limited number of new T cells may be recruited by each seasonal influenza vaccination.

The chain is made from TRBV6-1 and TRBJ2-5, and TRBD1 may be the D gene, going by 5 matching bases. This clonotype originated in a man between 45 and 60 years old who received an inactivated influenza vaccine. Donor details come from another sample of the same person, matched by shared clones. The input for sequencing was PBMCs from blood, taken 14 days before vaccination. Here the CDR3 is given as CASTKKGRETQYF. The DNA is as follows: TGTGCCAGCACCAAAAAGGGGCGAGAGACCCAGTACTTC.